This entry lists 15 T cell receptor beta chains sequenced from one sample in a study of T cell responses to AZD1222 COVID-19 vaccine. The repertoire was sequenced with immunoSEQ multiplex PCR; TCRdb's copy has only in-frame clones and lacks some. Here the sample spans 120,000 or so clones, approximately 89% being singletons. The material sequenced was peripheral blood, taken on day 0 of AZD1222 vaccination. These receptors all come from an adult in good health.

The V gene is TRBV9, the J gene TRBJ2-2, with D possibly TRBD2 on 6 matching bases. The germline V and J ends were trimmed by 3 bases and 0 bases, with 12 bases remaining between them. The germline V gene encodes CDR1 SGDLS and CDR2 YYNGEE. The CDR3 loop spans 16 amino acids. Written as DNA, the CDR3 is TGTGCCAGCAGCGCATCTAGCGAACCGAACACCGGGGAGCTGTTTTTT. Its translation: CASSASSEPNTGELFF.

The rearrangement uses TRBV5-1 and TRBJ2-3; 12 bases line up with TRBD2. Germline CDR1 SGHRS, CDR2 YFSETQ. This CDR3 has 16 amino acids. V shed 2 bases and J 0 bases; nucleotides not matched to a gene: 1. For the CDR3, the DNA is TGCGCCAGCAGCTTAACTAGCGGGGGGAGCACAGATACGCAGTATTTT. Protein sequence: CASSLTSGGSTDTQYF.

The chain employs TRBV5-4 and TRBJ1-4; no reliable D call. Trimming cost V 0 bases and J 3 bases, with 12 bases left between them. Germline assignment: CDR1 SGHNT and CDR2 YYREEE (reference sequence). This CDR3 is 16 amino acids long. CDR3 sequence (DNA): TGTGCCAGCAGCTTGGACGTTAAGGGATCTAATGAAAAACTGTTTTTT. The encoded protein is CASSLDVKGSNEKLFF.

J is TRBJ1-1 and V is TRBV3-1 (or the pseudogene TRBV3-2); TRBD1 matches 8 bases. The V and J ends lost 1 base and 3 bases, in that order; junction bases with no gene match: 4. The CDR3 runs 15 residues. Germline CDR1 is LGHDT and CDR2 is YNNKEL (reference sequence). CDR3 nucleotides: TGTGCCAGCAGCCAAGTTTGGGACAGGTACACTGAAGCTTTCTTT. This translates into CASSQVWDRYTEAFF.

V gene TRBV19 combines with J gene TRBJ1-3, with D possibly matching TRBD1 (5 bases). Germline lookup yields CDR1 LNHDA and CDR2 SQIVND (reference sequence). Trimming left V 3 bases short and J 4 bases short, with 10 bases between. CDR3 length: 14 amino acids. CDR3 DNA sequence: TGTGCCAGTAGTATTGCGACAGTCGGAAACACCATATATTTT. Translating gives CASSIATVGNTIYF.

V is TRBV4-1 and J is TRBJ2-5; tentatively, D is TRBD2 (6 bases). CDR3 length equals 15 residues. The germline V gene encodes CDR1 MGHRA and CDR2 YSYEKL. The V and J ends lost 0 bases and 3 bases respectively, with 11 bases between them. The CDR3 nucleotides read TGCGCCAGCAGCCAAGATGGGCTAGCGAAAGAGACCCAGTACTTC. This encodes CASSQDGLAKETQYF.

This chain uses TRBV11-2 with TRBJ2-1; 10 nucleotides line up with TRBD2. From germline, CDR1 is SGHAT and CDR2 FQNNGV. This CDR3 has 15 residues. V lost 4 bases and J lost 4; bases outside the gene matches: 4. The CDR3 protein is CASSSASGSYNEQFF. In DNA, the CDR3 is TGTGCCAGCAGCTCCGCTAGCGGGAGTTACAATGAGCAGTTCTTC.

The chain employs TRBV5-1 and TRBJ2-3, with 7 bases identical to TRBD2. J lost 9 bases, V lost 4 bases, and 11 bases had no gene match. Germline assignment: CDR1 SGHRS and CDR2 YFSETQ. CDR3 size: 14 residues. The CDR3 DNA follows: TGCGCCAGCAGCCCTACGGGGGGATGGGAAACGCAGTATTTT. Its protein product is CASSPTGGWETQYF.

The V gene is TRBV6-5, the J gene TRBJ2-7; TRBD1 matches at 8 bases. Germline values: CDR1 MNHEY, CDR2 SVGAGI. This CDR3 contains 14 residues. The V gene end was trimmed by 4 bases and the J gene end by 3 bases; junction bases not matched to a gene: 5. CDR3 sequence reads: CASSSPDRDYEQYF. The CDR3 DNA is TGTGCCAGCAGTTCCCCGGACAGGGACTACGAGCAGTACTTC.

V gene TRBV2 combines with J gene TRBJ1-5; 10 positions match TRBD1. Germline CDR1 SNHLY, CDR2 FYNNEI. Trimming cost V 6 bases and J 4 bases; bases outside gene matches: 12. There are 17 residues in the CDR3. The CDR3 DNA reads as TGTGCCAGCAGGTCCCAATCTGGGACAGGGGTTAATCAGCCCCAGCATTTT. Amino acids: CASRSQSGTGVNQPQHF.

The rearrangement joins TRBV5-4 to TRBJ2-7, with 10 bases aligning to TRBD1. The junction had 5 bases not matched to a gene; V was cut back by 4 bases and J by 1 base. Germline values: CDR1 SGHNT, CDR2 YYREEE (reference sequence). There are 15 residues in the CDR3. CDR3 nucleotides: TGTGCCAGCAGCGGACAGGGGGAAGGGTCCTACGAGCAGTACTTC. Translated, it gives CASSGQGEGSYEQYF.

This chain joins TRBV19 and TRBJ2-1, with D hard to call. Deletions cut 1 base from V and 3 bases from J, with 13 bases between. CDR3 length: 16 residues. Germline assignment: CDR1 LNHDA and CDR2 SQIVND (reference sequence). CDR3 in amino acids: CASSIGDSSGYNEQFF. The CDR3 DNA reads as TGTGCCAGTAGTATAGGCGATAGCTCAGGCTACAATGAGCAGTTCTTC.

The V gene is TRBV27, the J gene TRBJ2-7, with 8 nucleotides matching TRBD2. The CDR3 contains 15 residues. V shed 7 bases, J shed 2 bases, and the junction held 10 bases outside the gene matches. The germline gives CDR1 MNHEY, CDR2 SMNVEV (reference sequence). The CDR3 region is CASNPRPGGTYEQYF. In nucleotides, the CDR3 is TGTGCCAGCAATCCCCGGCCGGGAGGGACCTACGAGCAGTACTTC.

This chain connects TRBV5-1 to TRBJ2-1, with 10 bases fitting TRBD2. The CDR3 has 16 amino acids. V lost 4 bases and J lost 3; bases outside the gene matches: 7. Germline values: CDR1 SGHRS, CDR2 YFSETQ. This CDR3 is CASSISLAGVYNEQFF. CDR3 sequence (DNA): TGCGCCAGCAGCATCTCTCTAGCGGGAGTCTACAATGAGCAGTTCTTC.

This clone appeared a single time. The genes are TRBV5-8 and TRBJ1-6, with 10 bases matching TRBD1. Germline V gene sequence: CDR1 SGHTS, CDR2 YDEGEE. Trimming took 6 bases from V and 10 from J; bases not matched to a gene: 4. The CDR3 has 13 amino acids. The CDR3 is CASTRDRGSPLHF. The DNA for the CDR3 is TGTGCCAGCACGCGGGACAGGGGCTCACCCCTCCACTTT.